The present entry profiles one T cell receptor beta chain with its context. This entry is derived from a study of blood T cell repertoires in COVID-19. Study-level background: Whether acute or convalescent, the COVID-19 samples came from the United States, Italy and Spain.

How the authors handled the data: How many nucleated cells were present was estimated from reference gene primer amplification. Clones were sequenced by immunoSEQ multiplex PCR, and TCRdb holds only the in-frame ones, with some missing. V, J and clone size were drawn from that table, and D and trimming were deduced from the DNA. This table has a few hundred thousand clones, around 92% appearing once. This CDR3 has 17 amino acids. Germline CDR1 SGHRS, CDR2 YFSETQ. V trimming: 4 bases; J trimming: 6 bases; junction bases outside the gene matches: 14. Sequenced input: peripheral blood. The chain couples TRBV5-1 to TRBJ2-3, with 10 bases matching TRBD2. This receptor was obtained from a woman younger than 45 with COVID-19, enrolled during active disease. The CDR3 reads CASSILSGGEAADTQYF. DNA for the CDR3: TGCGCCAGCAGCATCCTCAGCGGGGGGGAAGCCGCGGATACGCAGTATTTT.